Below are 27 T cell receptor beta chains sequenced from a single sample in a study of cytomegalovirus exposure and HLA in healthy donors. PCR was performed using 60 Vbeta and 13 Jbeta primers. Here immunoSEQ multiplex PCR was the method, and the copy in TCRdb shows in-frame clones only, minus some. The sample includes over 100,000 clones, roughly 80% of them seen just once. What was sequenced was PBMCs. The source is a woman in her forties in good health and CMV-seropositive.

This clone is a singleton in its sample. The V call is TRBV27, the J call TRBJ2-2; 12 bases line up with TRBD2. Germline CDR1 MNHEY, CDR2 SMNVEV (reference sequence). The CDR3 extends over 16 amino acids. V shed 5 bases and J 4 bases; nucleotides not matched to a gene: 5. Here the CDR3 reads CASSPTSGGGTGELFF. In DNA form, the CDR3 reads TGTGCCAGCAGTCCGACTAGCGGGGGTGGCACCGGGGAGCTGTTTTTT.

The chain has TRBV28 and TRBJ1-1; D might be TRBD1 (6 bases). Germline assignment: CDR1 MDHEN and CDR2 SYDVKM. The CDR3 loop spans 15 amino acids. Trimming left V 5 bases short and J 3 bases short, with 16 bases between. The CDR3 nucleotides read TGTGCCAGCAGTCTTAGGGGGGGGCGCGACACTGAAGCTTTCTTT. This gives the protein CASSLRGGRDTEAFF. The complete variable domain, with remaining parts taken from reference TRBV28 and TRBJ1-1, reads DVKVTQSSRYLVKRTGEKVFLECVQDMDHENMFWYRQDPGLGLRLIYFSYDVKMKEKGDIPEGYSVSREKKERFSLILESASTNQTSMYLCASSLRGGRDTEAFFGQGTRLTVV.

This chain joins TRBV30 and TRBJ1-4, with a possible D match to TRBD1 (5 bases). This CDR3 has 15 amino acids. Germline V CDR1 and CDR2: GTSNPN, SVGIG (reference sequence). V lost 2 bases and J 6 bases, leaving 16 bases between the germline ends. CDR3 in DNA: TGTGCCTGGAGTCCTCCAGGGAGGGAGGATGAAAAACTGTTTTTT. This translates into CAWSPPGREDEKLFF.

V gene TRBV28 combines with J gene TRBJ2-7; D ambiguous. Trimming cost V 3 bases and J 5 bases, with 11 bases left between them. CDR1 and CDR2 (germline): MDHEN, SYDVKM. CDR3 length: 13 amino acids. The CDR3 DNA reads as TGTGCCAGCAGTTTCCACGCGAAGAACGAGCAGTACTTC. It translates to CASSFHAKNEQYF.

This clone qualifies as medium-sized. This rearrangement joins TRBV4-3 to TRBJ1-1; the match to TRBD1 covers 7 bases. With 4 bases clipped from V and 5 bases from J, the junction kept 7 bases outside the gene matches. CDR1 LGHNA and CDR2 YSLEER come from the germline V gene. The CDR3 consists of 14 residues. DNA for the CDR3: TGCGCCAGCAGCCTACAGGGGATTCGGACTGAAGCTTTCTTT. It specifies CASSLQGIRTEAFF.

The rearrangement joins TRBV5-5 to TRBJ1-5; D might be TRBD1 (5 bases). Trimming left V 1 base short and J 4 bases short, with 12 bases between. The V gene's germline CDR1 is SGHKS and CDR2 YYEKEE (reference sequence). The CDR3 length is 15 residues. The CDR3: CASSLYQGWNQPQHF. CDR3 DNA sequence: TGTGCCAGCAGCTTGTACCAGGGCTGGAATCAGCCCCAGCATTTT.

The chain uses TRBV2 and TRBJ1-2, with no clear D. CDR1 SNHLY and CDR2 FYNNEI come from the germline V gene. There are 13 residues in the CDR3. The V gene lost 5 bases and the J gene lost 3 bases, with 10 bases spanning the gap. Here the CDR3 reads CASSQANYYGYTF. Here the CDR3 DNA reads TGTGCCAGCAGTCAGGCTAACTACTATGGCTACACCTTC. Complete variable domain (other parts from reference TRBV2 and TRBJ1-2): EPEVTQTPSHQVTQMGQEVILRCVPISNHLYFYWYRQILGQKVEFLVSFYNNEISEKSEIFDDQFSVERPDGSNFTLKIRSTKLEDSAMYFCASSQANYYGYTFGSGTRLTVV.

The rearrangement joins TRBV13 to TRBJ2-7, with 7 nucleotides matching TRBD2. Trimming removed 5 bases from V and 3 bases from J; junction bases left unmatched: 7. The germline CDR1 and CDR2 sequences are PRHDT and FYEKMQ (reference sequence). The CDR3 is made up of 14 amino acids. CDR3: CASSSPSGFYEQYF. CDR3 bases: TGTGCCAGCAGCAGCCCTAGCGGCTTCTACGAGCAGTACTTC.

V and J are TRBV7-9 and TRBJ1-2, with TRBD1 identical over 10 bases. J gave up 2 bases and V 1 base, and 1 base lay outside the gene matches. This CDR3 has 15 amino acids. Germline CDR1 and CDR2: SEHNR and FQNEAQ (reference sequence). CDR3 loop: CASSLGTGGNYGYTF. CDR3 in DNA: TGTGCCAGCAGCTTAGGGACAGGGGGAAACTATGGCTACACCTTC.

V gene TRBV28 combines with J gene TRBJ2-5, with D possibly TRBD1 on 5 matching bases. Trimming pared 6 bases from V and 2 bases from J, leaving 7 bases between. This CDR3 region has 12 residues. Germline V gene lookup returns CDR1 MDHEN and CDR2 SYDVKM. The CDR3 DNA reads TGTGCCAGCAGCTCAGGGCAAGAGACCCAGTACTTC. Its translation: CASSSGQETQYF.

The V call is TRBV4-2, the J call TRBJ1-4; TRBD1 matches 7 bases. CDR3 length: 14 amino acids. CDR1 LGHNA and CDR2 YNFKEQ come from the germline V gene. The J segment lost 4 bases and the V segment lost 4 bases, leaving 3 bases of the junction unmatched. This CDR3 is CASSPGTDNEKLFF. The CDR3 nucleotides read TGTGCCAGCAGCCCGGGGACAGATAATGAAAAACTGTTTTTT.

The rearrangement joins TRBV19 to TRBJ2-1; 11 bases match TRBD2. The trim removed 5 bases at V and 8 bases at J, leaving 8 bases unmatched. Germline V CDR1 and CDR2: LNHDA, SQIVND (reference sequence). This CDR3 has 15 amino acids. The CDR3 nucleotides read TGTGCCAGTAGTCCGAGGACTAGCGGGTTTCATGAGCAGTTCTTC. Translation gives CASSPRTSGFHEQFF. Filled out from reference TRBV19 and TRBJ2-1, the complete variable domain reads DGGITQSPKYLFRKEGQNVTLSCEQNLNHDAMYWYRQDPGQGLRLIYYSQIVNDFQKGDIAEGYSVSREKKESFPLTVTSAQKNPTAFYLCASSPRTSGFHEQFFGPGTRLTVL.

The V gene is TRBV5-1, the J gene TRBJ2-2; the match to TRBD2 covers 9 bases. The germline V gene encodes CDR1 SGHRS and CDR2 YFSETQ. Germline trimming cut 4 bases from V and 0 bases from J; bases unmatched to any gene: 7. This CDR3 has 17 amino acids. Here the CDR3 DNA reads TGCGCCAGCAGCGGGACTAGCTTGAGTCCGAACACCGGGGAGCTGTTTTTT. Protein: CASSGTSLSPNTGELFF.

V is TRBV2 and J is TRBJ2-5; TRBD2 might be the D (6 bases). The CDR3 runs 16 residues. Trimming shortened V by 6 bases and J by 5 bases, and 22 bases separated the two germline ends. CDR1 SNHLY and CDR2 FYNNEI come from the germline V gene. CDR3 in amino acids: CASRDPRAGLGETQYF. The CDR3 bases are TGTGCCAGCAGGGACCCGAGGGCGGGGCTTGGGGAGACCCAGTACTTC.

This clone appeared a few times. This chain uses TRBV11-2 with TRBJ2-3; 8 bases agree with TRBD1. Germline loops: CDR1 SGHAT, CDR2 FQNNGV. The V gene end was trimmed by 5 bases and the J gene end by 3 bases; junction bases not matched to a gene: 7. The CDR3 runs 15 residues. DNA for the CDR3: TGTGCCAGCAGCCCGGACAGGGTTGGGACAGATACGCAGTATTTT. Translation gives CASSPDRVGTDTQYF.

The V call is TRBV6-4, the J call TRBJ2-1, with 9 bases that match TRBD2. Trimming at V came to 6 bases and at J to 8 bases, leaving 8 bases not matched to a gene. Germline V gene lookup returns CDR1 MRHNA and CDR2 SNTAGT. The CDR3 is 14 residues long. This CDR3 reads CASSRGGVGYEQFF. The CDR3 region has the DNA TGTGCCAGCAGCCGCGGGGGGGTGGGATATGAGCAGTTCTTC.

The chain carries TRBV27 and TRBJ2-2; TRBD1 might be the D (6 bases). The CDR3 is 15 residues long. Per the germline V gene, CDR1 is MNHEY and CDR2 is SMNVEV (reference sequence). V lost 6 bases and J lost 1, with 12 bases in between. CDR3 nucleotide sequence: TGTGCCAGCAGACCAAAGGGACAGAACACCGGGGAGCTGTTTTTT. It translates to CASRPKGQNTGELFF.

This clone was seen more than once but under ten times. The CDR3 nucleotides read TGTGCCAGCAGTTCGGACATCACGGCCGAGCAGTACTTC. It is translated as CASSSDITAEQYF. The chain has TRBV6-6 and TRBJ2-7, with D tentatively TRBD1 (5 bases). V dropped 4 bases and J dropped 6 bases, with 13 bases sitting between them. Germline loops: CDR1 MNHNY, CDR2 SVGAGI (reference sequence). The CDR3 totals 13 residues.

The CDR3 DNA sequence: TGTGCCACCAGCAGGGGGACAGGCAATCAGCCCCAGCATTTT. Encoded protein: CATSRGTGNQPQHF. This rearrangement joins TRBV15 to TRBJ1-5; 7 bases match TRBD1. Germline CDR1 and CDR2: LNHNV and YYDKDF (reference sequence). V gave up 3 bases and J gave up 2 bases; unmatched junction bases: 1. The CDR3 sequence is 14 residues long. Filled out from reference TRBV15 and TRBJ1-5, the complete variable domain reads DAMVIQNPRYQVTQFGKPVTLSCSQTLNHNVMYWYQQKSSQAPKLLFHYYDKDFNNEADTPDNFQSRRPNTSFCFLDIRSPGLGDTAMYLCATSRGTGNQPQHFGDGTRLSIL.

This clone was detected a few times. The rearrangement uses TRBV11-2 and TRBJ2-1, with 9 bases identical to TRBD2. The CDR3 runs 16 residues. CDR1 and CDR2 (germline): SGHAT, FQNNGV. V was clipped by 2 bases and J by 6 bases; unmatched bases: 8. In nucleotides, the CDR3 is TGTGCCAGCAGCTTAAATAGCGGGAGTCACGCCAATGAGCAGTTCTTC. Its translation is CASSLNSGSHANEQFF.

This chain connects TRBV4-3 to TRBJ2-6, with a weak D call TRBD1 (6 bases). The germline V gene has CDR1 LGHNA and CDR2 YSLEER. V was pared by 2 bases and J by 2 bases, with 10 bases between. The CDR3 totals 16 residues. Written as DNA, the CDR3 is TGCGCCAGCAGCCAAACCTCAGGGGCTGGGGCCAACGTCCTGACTTTC. Encoded protein: CASSQTSGAGANVLTF.

This chain uses TRBV28 with TRBJ2-3; TRBD1 aligns across 8 bases. The germline V gene encodes CDR1 MDHEN and CDR2 SYDVKM. V lost 3 bases and J lost 3; bases outside the gene matches: 2. The CDR3 loop spans 14 amino acids. As DNA, the CDR3 is TGTGCCAGCAGTTTCGACAGGGGTACAGATACGCAGTATTTT. As protein: CASSFDRGTDTQYF.

The V call is TRBV5-5, the J call TRBJ1-2; the D gene is possibly TRBD1 (6 bases). CDR1 is SGHKS, CDR2 YYEKEE, per germline (reference sequence). CDR3 length: 15 amino acids. Trimming shortened V by 0 bases and J by 0 bases, and 9 bases separated the two germline ends. The CDR3 bases are TGTGCCAGCAGCTTGGAGACAGGCCCTAACTATGGCTACACCTTC. Encoded protein: CASSLETGPNYGYTF.

This clone showed up just once. The CDR3 DNA reads as TGCAGCGTTGGGTGGGCTCAAGAGACCCAGTACTTC. Amino acids: CSVGWAQETQYF. The V call is TRBV29-1, the J call TRBJ2-5, with D unresolved. Per the germline V gene, CDR1 is SQVTM and CDR2 is ANQGSEA. The V gene lost 4 bases and the J gene lost 2 bases, with 8 bases spanning the gap. CDR3 length equals 12 residues.

The chain employs TRBV10-3 and TRBJ2-1; maybe TRBD2 (6 bases). Trimming took 4 bases from V and 2 from J, leaving 9 bases between them. Germline-derived CDR1 and CDR2 are ENHRY and SYGVKD. The CDR3 consists of 14 residues. CDR3 region: CAISGRETYNEQFF. The CDR3 DNA reads as TGTGCCATCAGTGGGAGGGAAACCTACAATGAGCAGTTCTTC.

The rearrangement uses TRBV6-1 and TRBJ1-1; a possible D gene is TRBD1 (6 bases). The CDR3 length is 14 residues. Germline V gene sequence: CDR1 MNHNS, CDR2 SASEGT. The V end lost 8 bases, the J end lost 1 base, and 14 bases lay between the germline ends. The CDR3 spells CASVSPGANTEAFF. In DNA form, the CDR3 reads TGTGCCAGCGTTTCTCCAGGGGCGAACACTGAAGCTTTCTTT.

This clone was counted once. V gene TRBV10-3 combines with J gene TRBJ2-7, with unresolved D. V was shortened by 3 bases and J by 3 bases, with 9 bases between the two germline ends. Germline CDR1 is ENHRY and CDR2 is SYGVKD. This CDR3 contains 13 residues. CDR3 in DNA: TGTGCCATCAGTGATTTTCCCAACTACGAGCAGTACTTC. Translating gives CAISDFPNYEQYF.